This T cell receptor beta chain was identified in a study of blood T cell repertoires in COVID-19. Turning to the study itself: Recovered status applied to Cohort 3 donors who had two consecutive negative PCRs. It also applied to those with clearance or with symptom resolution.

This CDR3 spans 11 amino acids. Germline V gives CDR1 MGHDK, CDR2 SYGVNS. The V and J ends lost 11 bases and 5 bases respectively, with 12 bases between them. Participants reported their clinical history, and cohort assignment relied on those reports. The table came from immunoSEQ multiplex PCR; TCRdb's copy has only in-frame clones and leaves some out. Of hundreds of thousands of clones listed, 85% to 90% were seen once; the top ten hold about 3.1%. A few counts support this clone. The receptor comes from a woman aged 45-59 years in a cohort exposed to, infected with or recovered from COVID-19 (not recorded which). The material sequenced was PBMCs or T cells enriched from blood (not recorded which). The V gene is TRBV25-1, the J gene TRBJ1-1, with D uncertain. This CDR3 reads CASSSGTEAFF. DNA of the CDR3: TGTGCCTCCTCTTCCGGGACTGAAGCTTTCTTT.